This T cell receptor beta chain was sequenced during a study of cytotoxic CD8 clonotypes in ibrutinib-treated CLL (dated by TCRdb to 2020 to 2023). For the study in its entirety: In this cohort, 15 or so patients were treatment-naive and under 13 were relapsed/refractory, while roughly 18 had unmutated IGHV. Responses were partial in 24 patients and complete in 2; after median approximately 5.5 years follow-up, about 14 stayed in remission and around 12 progressed. Response samples were taken after a median of 12 months on treatment, ranging from about 6 to 40 months. On average, each sample had about 260,000 productive templates and almost 95,000 productive rearrangements. Longitudinal samples were available for 26 of the 86 trial participants. Cryopreserved peripheral blood mononuclear cells were collected at three points: before therapy, at response, and at either sustained remission or disease progression. Overall results and qualifications from the work: Public clonotypes were rare and either shrank or stayed stable during treatment, and the rise in clonality at ibrutinib response reflected expansion of private clonotypes. Baseline clonality was found to be higher than that of age-matched healthy donors and was strongly correlated with circulating CD8+ T-cell counts. Sampling times were not matched between patients in sustained remission and patients whose disease was progressing, and lymph node repertoires were not examined. Clonality increased at ibrutinib response, stayed stable in sustained remission, and fell back toward baseline at progression.

The CDR3 numbers 15 residues from cysteine through phenylalanine. The entry retains the CDR3 DNA only, 45 bases that are in frame from base 1. V loses 4 bases, J loses 0 bases, and the germline ends lie 8 bases apart. Sequences SGHRS (CDR1) and YFSETQ (CDR2) are obtained from the germline V gene. The goal of deep resolution MiSeq sequencing was a depth between 1 in 1 million and 1 in 200,000 T cells, and coverage averaged 10x per clonotype. The immunoSEQ hsTCRB Kit was used to generate TCR beta libraries. The study's processing was this. The data were analyzed with ImmunoSEQ Analyzer and ImmunoSEQ Data Assistant, and V, D and J gene assignments followed IMGT definitions. Clonality, which ranges from 0 to 1, was calculated by subtracting the normalized Shannon entropy of productive rearrangement frequencies from one. Only overrepresented clonotypes making up at least 0.05% of each patient's repertoire were included in the public clonotype analysis. Approximately 14 age-matched healthy donor repertoires from immuneACCESS were used as controls for clonality. TCRdb provides this immuneACCESS table in a form limited to in-frame rearrangements. Some clones are lacking; in checked studies, under half of them reflect an unresolved V gene, and why the rest are absent is not known. V and J calls and clone size are copied from that table; D and trimming were computed from the DNA. The sample profile shows hundreds of thousands of clones; around four fifths of them were found once. The ten largest clones represent roughly 7% of the sample.

A note on this clone: It lacks a known antigen. Within one base of it there is no much larger clone, and no base qualities were kept.

Around 2 micrograms of genomic DNA were extracted from cryopreserved PBMCs for TCR beta library preparation. Longitudinal blood samples from CLL patients receiving ibrutinib monotherapy were subjected to high-throughput TCR beta sequencing. The patients took part in an open-label, single-center phase 2 trial of ibrutinib monotherapy. The TCR originated in a human donor with chronic lymphocytic leukemia. The sequences come from PBMCs, collected before ibrutinib treatment. This chain is built from TRBV5-1 and TRBJ1-6; the D gene lacks a confident call. The DNA sequence reads TGCGCCAGCAGCGGAGGGAGCTCCTATAATTCACCCCTCCACTTT. This sequence encodes CASSGGSSYNSPLHF.